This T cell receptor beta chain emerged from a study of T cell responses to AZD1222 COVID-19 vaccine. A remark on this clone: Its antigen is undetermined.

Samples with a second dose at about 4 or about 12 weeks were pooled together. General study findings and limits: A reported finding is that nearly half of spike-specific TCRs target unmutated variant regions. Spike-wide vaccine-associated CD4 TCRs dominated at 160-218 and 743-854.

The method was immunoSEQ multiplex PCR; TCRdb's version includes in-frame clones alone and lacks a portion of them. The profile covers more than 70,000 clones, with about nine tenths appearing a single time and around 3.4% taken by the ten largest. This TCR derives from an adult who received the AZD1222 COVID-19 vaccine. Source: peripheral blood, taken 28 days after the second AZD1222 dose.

Here the CDR3 reads CASSPLGATGELFF. The CDR3 DNA reads as TGTGCCAGCAGCCCCTTGGGGGCCACCGGGGAGCTGTTTTTT. The chain links TRBV7-9 to TRBJ2-2; possible D gene TRBD1, 6 bases. This CDR3 is 14 amino acids long. Per germline, CDR1 SEHNR and CDR2 FQNEAQ (reference sequence). Trimming removed 5 bases from V and 4 bases from J, with 11 bases in between.